This TCR beta chain was recovered during a study of CD8 T cells in Susac syndrome. General study results and limits: The TCR sequencing and HLA analysis in the study involved a relatively small number of individuals, as the study acknowledged.

Remarks on this clonotype: Antigen: not known.

Sequencing of TCR beta was undertaken in CD8+ and CD4+ T cells derived from blood. Purification of the CD8+ and CD4+ T cells relied on negative isolation, and TEMRA cells underwent FACS enrichment. A quantity of roughly 0.5 to 1 ug RNA underwent reverse transcription using random hexamers. With immunoSEQ multiplex PCR, TCR beta CDR3 was amplified across 54 Vbeta and 13 Jbeta. TCRdb used MiXCR to reprocess the immunoSEQ multiplex PCR reads, holding one entry per CDR3 protein. The sample includes about 280,000 distinct CDR3 sequences, about 85% seen only once; the top ten take approximately 0.11%. Sequencing used CD8+ T cells from PBMCs. This clonotype was sampled from a human donor with multiple sclerosis.

Here the CDR3 reads CASSEWGQGKSDQPQHF. The CDR3 DNA reads TGTGCCAGCAGTGAATGGGGACAGGGTAAGAGCGATCAGCCCCAGCATTTT. V gene TRBV25-1 combines with J gene TRBJ1-5; 9 bases map to TRBD1. V was clipped by 1 base and J by 5 bases; unmatched bases: 9. CDR3 size: 17 residues. CDR1 MGHDK and CDR2 SYGVNS come from the germline V gene.